This TCR beta chain was captured by sequencing in a study of T cells in Graves' hyperthyroidism and ophthalmopathy. Background on the study: Upon initial diagnosis and before any treatment, peripheral blood was collected. Study-level findings and limits: In validation, the model predicted ophthalmopathy. These predictions came a median around 5.9 months before onset. Stable hyperthyroidism was told apart from ophthalmopathy by a model built on 13 V-J features.

Of note for this clonotype: Antigen: not known.

There were TCR beta CDR3 regions amplified from RNA transcripts. During a first-round RT-PCR of the TCR CDR3, the HTBI primer set was used. TCRdb re-analysed the multiplex PCR reads in MiXCR, keeping a single row per CDR3 protein. The repertoire holds hundreds of thousands of distinct CDR3 sequences, with approximately 14% as singletons. Under 3 months was the duration of disease in ophthalmopathy patients, who also had a Clinical Activity Score of at least 3 and a NOSPECS grade of at least 4. This CDR3 has 17 amino acids. Germline V gives CDR1 MGHRA, CDR2 YSYEKL. Trimming took 2 bases from V and 1 from J, leaving 15 bases between them.

The clonotype originates from a man aged 18 to 30 with Graves' ophthalmopathy. This chain joins TRBV4-1 and TRBJ1-5; D is undetermined. Source material: blood. The CDR3 coding sequence is TGCGCCAGCAGCCAAAGAATAATACTTGCAAGCAATCAGCCCCAGCATTTT. Its protein is CASSQRIILASNQPQHF.